This T cell receptor beta chain was observed in a study of Ad26.COV2.S vaccination and SARS-CoV-2 variants. For the study at large: Into the muscle, Ad26.COV2.S was dosed once or twice, 56 days apart.

The germline gives CDR1 SGHTS, CDR2 YDEGEE. The CDR3 loop spans 17 amino acids. The V gene lost 4 bases and the J gene lost 2 bases, with 19 bases spanning the gap. Treatment given: about 20 received Ad26.COV2.S at low or high dose, single or two shots; 5 received placebo; per-sample allocation not given. The samples date from day 63 after the first vaccine or placebo injection. Assay: immunoSEQ multiplex PCR; the TCRdb copy retains only in-frame clones and omits some. The sample gives roughly 390,000 clones, approximately 90% of which show up once; roughly 3.2% is in the top ten. The sequence came from a person aged 18 to 65 who received the Ad26.COV2.S COVID-19 vaccine or a placebo. The material sequenced was peripheral blood, taken in a trial of Ad26.COV2.S vaccine versus placebo. J is TRBJ1-3 and V is TRBV5-8, with D unclear. CDR3 amino acids: CASSLMEAPNAGNTIYF. The CDR3 DNA is TGTGCCAGCAGCCTGATGGAGGCGCCAAACGCTGGAAACACCATATATTTT.